A selection of T cell receptor beta chains follows, all from one sample in a study of cytomegalovirus exposure and HLA in healthy donors. Sequencing was performed with immunoSEQ multiplex PCR; in TCRdb, only in-frame clones are kept and a portion is missing. The repertoire holds about 82,000 clones, with 74% as singletons. The sequencing input was PBMCs. The receptors shown here come from a woman between 50 and 59 years old in good health and CMV-seropositive. The CDR3 runs from the conserved cysteine through the conserved F or W. A D gene is named only where the DNA matches it firmly. Rows give clone size only sometimes, using once, few, many, or a class for an expanded clone.

cdr3_aa: CASSSRDRDTGELFF; cdr3_nt: TGCGCCAGCAGCTCCCGGGACAGGGACACCGGGGAGCTGTTTTTT; j_call: TRBJ2-2; cdr3_length: 15; d_call: TRBD1; v_call: TRBV4-1; clone_size: NA
cdr3_aa: CSVAGTSGSRGYEQYF; cdr3_nt: TGCAGCGTCGCAGGGACTAGCGGGAGCAGGGGCTACGAGCAGTACTTC; j_call: TRBJ2-7; cdr3_length: 16; d_call: TRBD2; v_call: TRBV29-1; clone_size: NA
cdr3_aa: CASSVTGPGGYTF; cdr3_nt: TGCGCCAGCAGCGTAACAGGGCCGGGTGGCTACACCTTC; j_call: TRBJ1-2; cdr3_length: 13; d_call: NA; v_call: TRBV5-1; clone_size: NA
cdr3_aa: CASMRSNEQFF; cdr3_nt: TGTGCCAGCATGAGAAGTAATGAGCAGTTCTTC; j_call: TRBJ2-1; cdr3_length: 11; d_call: NA; v_call: TRBV6-5; clone_size: NA
cdr3_aa: CASSPGTGDNEQFF; cdr3_nt: TGTGCCAGCAGCCCAGGGACAGGAGACAATGAGCAGTTCTTC; j_call: TRBJ2-1; cdr3_length: 14; d_call: TRBD1; v_call: TRBV9; clone_size: NA
cdr3_aa: CASSLGQYGYTF; cdr3_nt: TGTGCCAGCAGCTTAGGACAGTATGGCTACACCTTC; j_call: TRBJ1-2; cdr3_length: 12; d_call: NA; v_call: TRBV11-2; clone_size: NA
cdr3_aa: CASSTGLADLGHYEQYF; cdr3_nt: TGTGCCAGCAGCACCGGACTAGCGGACTTAGGGCACTACGAGCAGTACTTC; j_call: TRBJ2-7; cdr3_length: 17; d_call: TRBD2; v_call: TRBV9; clone_size: NA
cdr3_aa: CASSTGTGMGSGNTIYF; cdr3_nt: TGTGCCAGCTCTACCGGGACAGGGATGGGCTCTGGAAACACCATATATTTT; j_call: TRBJ1-3; cdr3_length: 17; d_call: TRBD1; v_call: TRBV18; clone_size: NA
cdr3_aa: CASSLAVAGVYNEQFF; cdr3_nt: TGTGCCAGCAGCTTAGCGGTAGCGGGAGTATACAATGAGCAGTTCTTC; j_call: TRBJ2-1; cdr3_length: 16; d_call: TRBD2; v_call: TRBV11-2; clone_size: NA
cdr3_aa: CASSGTGTLGFYEQYF; cdr3_nt: TGTGCCAGCAGTGGGACCGGGACACTCGGCTTTTACGAGCAGTACTTC; j_call: TRBJ2-7; cdr3_length: 16; d_call: NA; v_call: TRBV25-1; clone_size: NA
cdr3_aa: CASSLGRGYGYTF; cdr3_nt: TGTGCCAGCAGCCTGGGAAGGGGGTATGGCTACACCTTC; j_call: TRBJ1-2; cdr3_length: 13; d_call: NA; v_call: TRBV28; clone_size: NA
cdr3_aa: CASSWQTGGKETQYF; cdr3_nt: TGTGCCAGCAGCTGGCAAACGGGGGGGAAAGAGACCCAGTACTTC; j_call: TRBJ2-5; cdr3_length: 15; d_call: TRBD2; v_call: TRBV5-6; clone_size: NA
cdr3_aa: CASSLVSGRADEQYF; cdr3_nt: TGTGCCAGCAGCTTAGTGTCCGGGAGGGCGGACGAGCAGTACTTC; j_call: TRBJ2-7; cdr3_length: 15; d_call: TRBD2; v_call: TRBV7-9; clone_size: NA
cdr3_aa: CASSEGQTNYGYTF; cdr3_nt: TGTGCCAGCAGCGAAGGACAGACCAACTATGGCTACACCTTC; j_call: TRBJ1-2; cdr3_length: 14; d_call: NA; v_call: TRBV9; clone_size: few
cdr3_aa: CASSLAGAYEQYF; cdr3_nt: TGCGCCAGCAGTCTGGCGGGAGCCTACGAGCAGTACTTC; j_call: TRBJ2-7; cdr3_length: 13; d_call: TRBD2; v_call: TRBV10-2; clone_size: few
cdr3_aa: CAWSSILGAVQETQYF; cdr3_nt: TGTGCCTGGAGTTCGATCCTTGGAGCGGTTCAAGAGACCCAGTACTTC; j_call: TRBJ2-5; cdr3_length: 16; d_call: NA; v_call: TRBV30; clone_size: NA
cdr3_aa: CASRGEGETQYF; cdr3_nt: TGTGCCAGCCGGGGGGAGGGGGAGACCCAGTACTTC; j_call: TRBJ2-5; cdr3_length: 12; d_call: TRBD2; v_call: TRBV2; clone_size: NA
cdr3_aa: CASSADRGREQYF; cdr3_nt: TGTGCCAGCAGTGCCGACAGGGGACGGGAGCAGTACTTC; j_call: TRBJ2-7; cdr3_length: 13; d_call: TRBD1; v_call: TRBV25-1; clone_size: NA
cdr3_aa: CASSIDYRSNIQYF; cdr3_nt: TGTGCCAGTAGTATAGATTACAGGTCAAACATTCAGTACTTC; j_call: TRBJ2-4; cdr3_length: 14; d_call: NA; v_call: TRBV19; clone_size: few
cdr3_aa: CASSQARDTQYF; cdr3_nt: TGCGCCAGCAGCCAAGCCCGGGATACGCAGTATTTT; j_call: TRBJ2-3; cdr3_length: 12; d_call: NA; v_call: TRBV4-1; clone_size: few
cdr3_aa: CASSLGAGVNYGYTF; cdr3_nt: TGTGCCAGCAGCTTAGGCGCAGGGGTTAACTATGGCTACACCTTC; j_call: TRBJ1-2; cdr3_length: 15; d_call: NA; v_call: TRBV7-2; clone_size: NA
cdr3_aa: CASSEATSGSYEQYF; cdr3_nt: TGTGCCAGCAGTGAAGCGACTAGCGGGAGCTACGAGCAGTACTTC; j_call: TRBJ2-7; cdr3_length: 15; d_call: TRBD2; v_call: TRBV2; clone_size: many
cdr3_aa: CASSFRRVRSYEQYF; cdr3_nt: TGTGCCAGCAGCTTCAGACGGGTTCGCTCCTACGAGCAGTACTTC; j_call: TRBJ2-7; cdr3_length: 15; d_call: NA; v_call: TRBV5-6; clone_size: NA
cdr3_aa: CASSSGLPTGELFF; cdr3_nt: TGTGCCAGCAGCTCGGGACTTCCCACCGGGGAGCTGTTTTTT; j_call: TRBJ2-2; cdr3_length: 14; d_call: NA; v_call: TRBV27; clone_size: NA
cdr3_aa: CASSPEVWTGGVWDTEAFF; cdr3_nt: TGTGCCAGCAGCCCAGAGGTTTGGACAGGGGGCGTGTGGGACACTGAAGCTTTCTTT; j_call: TRBJ1-1; cdr3_length: 19; d_call: TRBD1; v_call: TRBV14; clone_size: NA
cdr3_aa: CASSRQGVDYGYTF; cdr3_nt: TGTGCCAGCAGCCGTCAGGGGGTTGACTATGGCTACACCTTC; j_call: TRBJ1-2; cdr3_length: 14; d_call: TRBD1; v_call: TRBV28; clone_size: once
cdr3_aa: CASSSRGNQPQHF; cdr3_nt: TGTGCCAGCAGCTCACGGGGTAATCAGCCCCAGCATTTT; j_call: TRBJ1-5; cdr3_length: 13; d_call: NA; v_call: TRBV7-9; clone_size: NA
cdr3_aa: CSVFSGYEQYF; cdr3_nt: TGCAGCGTTTTTAGCGGCTACGAGCAGTACTTC; j_call: TRBJ2-7; cdr3_length: 11; d_call: NA; v_call: TRBV29-1; clone_size: NA
cdr3_aa: CASSPPGTTQFF; cdr3_nt: TGTGCCAGCAGCCCACCCGGGACTACTCAGTTCTTC; j_call: TRBJ2-1; cdr3_length: 12; d_call: TRBD2; v_call: TRBV4-2; clone_size: NA
cdr3_aa: CASRRQGAPGAEAFF; cdr3_nt: TGTGCCAGCAGGAGACAGGGGGCGCCGGGGGCTGAAGCTTTCTTT; j_call: TRBJ1-1; cdr3_length: 15; d_call: TRBD1; v_call: TRBV27; clone_size: NA
cdr3_aa: CSVSTSGTDTQYF; cdr3_nt: TGCAGCGTTTCGACTAGCGGGACAGATACGCAGTATTTT; j_call: TRBJ2-3; cdr3_length: 13; d_call: TRBD2; v_call: TRBV29-1; clone_size: few
cdr3_aa: CASSLATYASGRGDEQFF; cdr3_nt: TGTGCCAGCAGCTTAGCGACTTACGCTAGCGGGAGGGGGGATGAGCAGTTCTTC; j_call: TRBJ2-1; cdr3_length: 18; d_call: TRBD2; v_call: TRBV7-8; clone_size: NA
cdr3_aa: CSVIGTSGILSSYNEQFF; cdr3_nt: TGCAGCGTCATTGGGACTAGCGGAATACTAAGCTCCTACAATGAGCAGTTCTTC; j_call: TRBJ2-1; cdr3_length: 18; d_call: TRBD2; v_call: TRBV29-1; clone_size: once
cdr3_aa: CASSTYVTYNEQFF; cdr3_nt: TGTGCCAGCAGCACCTATGTGACCTACAATGAGCAGTTCTTC; j_call: TRBJ2-1; cdr3_length: 14; d_call: NA; v_call: TRBV5-4; clone_size: NA
cdr3_aa: CAWSWTNTGELFF; cdr3_nt: TGTGCCTGGTCCTGGACAAACACCGGGGAGCTGTTTTTT; j_call: TRBJ2-2; cdr3_length: 13; d_call: NA; v_call: TRBV30; clone_size: NA
cdr3_aa: CASSEAKGAGGSGANVLTF; cdr3_nt: TGTGCCAGCAGTGAAGCCAAAGGGGCGGGAGGCTCTGGGGCCAACGTCCTGACTTTC; j_call: TRBJ2-6; cdr3_length: 19; d_call: TRBD2; v_call: TRBV2; clone_size: NA
cdr3_aa: CASSSLKESYEQYF; cdr3_nt: TGTGCCAGCAGTTCCCTTAAGGAGTCGTACGAGCAGTACTTC; j_call: TRBJ2-7; cdr3_length: 14; d_call: NA; v_call: TRBV11-2; clone_size: NA
cdr3_aa: CASSELETGVKQPQHF; cdr3_nt: TGTGCCAGCAGTGAACTTGAGACAGGGGTCAAGCAGCCCCAGCATTTT; j_call: TRBJ1-5; cdr3_length: 16; d_call: TRBD1; v_call: TRBV6-1; clone_size: NA
cdr3_aa: CAWSIQTGNTIYF; cdr3_nt: TGTGCCTGGAGTATCCAGACTGGAAACACCATATATTTT; j_call: TRBJ1-3; cdr3_length: 13; d_call: NA; v_call: TRBV30; clone_size: NA
cdr3_aa: CASSMGQLSTDTQYF; cdr3_nt: TGTGCCAGCAGTATGGGGCAGCTAAGCACAGATACGCAGTATTTT; j_call: TRBJ2-3; cdr3_length: 15; d_call: NA; v_call: TRBV7-9; clone_size: NA
cdr3_aa: CASSLAGSTETQYF; cdr3_nt: TGTGCCAGCAGCTTGGCCGGGAGCACAGAGACCCAGTACTTC; j_call: TRBJ2-5; cdr3_length: 14; d_call: NA; v_call: TRBV5-5; clone_size: NA
cdr3_aa: CAWSTGDQPQHF; cdr3_nt: TGTGCCTGGAGTACGGGTGATCAGCCCCAGCATTTT; j_call: TRBJ1-5; cdr3_length: 12; d_call: NA; v_call: TRBV30; clone_size: NA
cdr3_aa: CASSSGQGYNEQFF; cdr3_nt: TGTGCCAGCAGTTCGGGACAGGGTTACAATGAGCAGTTCTTC; j_call: TRBJ2-1; cdr3_length: 14; d_call: TRBD1; v_call: TRBV2; clone_size: few
cdr3_aa: CSALTDFNQPQHF; cdr3_nt: TGCAGCGCCTTGACAGACTTCAATCAGCCCCAGCATTTT; j_call: TRBJ1-5; cdr3_length: 13; d_call: NA; v_call: TRBV29-1; clone_size: few
cdr3_aa: CSVVPIPNSEQFF; cdr3_nt: TGCAGCGTAGTCCCCATACCGAATAGTGAGCAGTTCTTC; j_call: TRBJ2-1; cdr3_length: 13; d_call: NA; v_call: TRBV29-1; clone_size: NA
cdr3_aa: CASSRQGESYEQYF; cdr3_nt: TGTGCCAGCAGCAGACAGGGGGAGTCCTACGAGCAGTACTTC; j_call: TRBJ2-7; cdr3_length: 14; d_call: TRBD1; v_call: TRBV5-4; clone_size: NA